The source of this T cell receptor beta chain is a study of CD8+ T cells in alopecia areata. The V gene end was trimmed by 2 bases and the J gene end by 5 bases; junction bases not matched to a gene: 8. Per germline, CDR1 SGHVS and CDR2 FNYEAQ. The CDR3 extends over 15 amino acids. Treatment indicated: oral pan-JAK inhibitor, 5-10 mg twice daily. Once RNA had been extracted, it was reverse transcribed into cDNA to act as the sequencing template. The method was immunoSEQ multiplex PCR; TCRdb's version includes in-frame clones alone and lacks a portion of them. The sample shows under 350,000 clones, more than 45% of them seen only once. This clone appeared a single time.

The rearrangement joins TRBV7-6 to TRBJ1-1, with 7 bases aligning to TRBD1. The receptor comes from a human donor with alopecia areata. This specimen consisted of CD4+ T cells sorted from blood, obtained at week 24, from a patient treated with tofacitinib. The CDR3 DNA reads TGTGCCAGCAGCTTATTGGAGGGGGCAGGGACTGAAGCTTTCTTT. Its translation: CASSLLEGAGTEAFF. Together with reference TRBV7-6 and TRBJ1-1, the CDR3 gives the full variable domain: GAGVSQSPRYKVTKRGQDVALRCDPISGHVSLYWYRQALGQGPEFLTYFNYEAQQDKSGLPNDRFSAERPEGSISTLTIQRTEQRDSAMYRCASSLLEGAGTEAFFGQGTRLTVV.